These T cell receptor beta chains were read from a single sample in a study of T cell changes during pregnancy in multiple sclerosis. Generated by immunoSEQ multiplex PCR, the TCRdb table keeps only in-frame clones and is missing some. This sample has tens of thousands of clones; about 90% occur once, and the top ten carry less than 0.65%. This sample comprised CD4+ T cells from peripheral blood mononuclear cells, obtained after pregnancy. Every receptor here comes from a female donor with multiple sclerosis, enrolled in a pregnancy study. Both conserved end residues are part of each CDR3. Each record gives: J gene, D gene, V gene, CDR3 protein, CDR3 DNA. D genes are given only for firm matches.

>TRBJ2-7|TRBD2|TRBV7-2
CASSLVPSGRAYEQYF
TGTGCCAGCAGCTTAGTGCCTAGCGGGAGGGCCTACGAGCAGTACTTC
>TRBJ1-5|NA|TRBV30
CAWSVQGKDSNQPQHF
TGTGCCTGGAGTGTACAGGGAAAAGATAGCAATCAGCCCCAGCATTTT
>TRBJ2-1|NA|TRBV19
CASSIDEREQFF
TGTGCCAGTAGTATAGATGAGCGAGAGCAGTTCTTC
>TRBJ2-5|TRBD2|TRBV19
CASSASGREETQYF
TGTGCCAGTAGTGCTAGCGGGAGGGAAGAGACCCAGTACTTC
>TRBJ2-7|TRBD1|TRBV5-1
CASSLEPGQNYEQYF
TGCGCCAGCAGTCTCGAACCGGGACAGAACTACGAGCAGTACTTC
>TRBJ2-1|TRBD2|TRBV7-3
CASSTGLAGGVVNEQFF
TGTGCCAGCAGCACGGGACTAGCGGGAGGGGTCGTAAATGAGCAGTTCTTC
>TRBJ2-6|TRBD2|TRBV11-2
CASSLAKALAGAGANVLTF
TGTGCCAGCAGCTTAGCGAAGGCACTAGCGGGAGCGGGGGCCAACGTCCTGACTTTC
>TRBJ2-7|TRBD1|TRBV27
CASSTSGTGEQYF
TGTGCCAGCAGTACTTCCGGGACAGGCGAGCAGTACTTC
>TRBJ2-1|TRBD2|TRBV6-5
CASIASGSSYNEQFF
TGTGCCAGCATCGCTAGCGGGAGCTCCTACAATGAGCAGTTCTTC
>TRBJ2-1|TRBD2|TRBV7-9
CASRPLGTSGYNEQFF
TGTGCCAGCAGACCACTCGGGACTAGCGGCTACAATGAGCAGTTCTTC
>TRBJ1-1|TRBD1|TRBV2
CASSERWDRGGAFF
TGTGCCAGCAGTGAACGCTGGGACAGGGGCGGGGCTTTCTTT
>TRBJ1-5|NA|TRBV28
CASSFRDTSQPQHF
TGTGCCAGCAGTTTCCGGGACACCTCTCAGCCCCAGCATTTT
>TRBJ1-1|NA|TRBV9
CASSGGHLNTEAFF
TGTGCCAGCAGCGGAGGACACTTGAACACTGAAGCTTTCTTT
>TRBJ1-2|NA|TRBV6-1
CASSEGQAAYTF
TGTGCCAGCAGTGAAGGACAGGCCGCCTACACCTTC
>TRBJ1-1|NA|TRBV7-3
CASSPEFGTEAFF
TGTGCCAGCAGCCCGGAGTTTGGCACTGAAGCTTTCTTT
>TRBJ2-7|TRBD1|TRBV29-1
CSVNRGSYEQYF
TGCAGCGTGAACAGGGGCTCCTACGAGCAGTACTTC